Following are 3 T cell receptor beta chains from one sample sequenced in a study of OX40 agonist ivuxolimab in advanced cancers. Sequencing used immunoSEQ multiplex PCR; TCRdb keeps in-frame clones, though not all of them. This sample has roughly 17,000 clones, with 76% found just once. The material sequenced was CD4+ or CD8+ T cells sorted from blood, taken in a trial of the OX40 agonist ivuxolimab. These receptors were collected from an adult with an advanced solid tumor such as melanoma, head and neck, liver or kidney cancer.

There are a few counts of this clone. V usage is TRBV29-1 and J usage is TRBJ2-7; 13 bases align to TRBD2. The CDR3 is 14 amino acids. Trimming at V came to 3 bases and at J to 4 bases, leaving 3 bases not matched to a gene. CDR1 is SQVTM and CDR2 is ANQGSEA in the germline V gene. CDR3 coding DNA: TGCAGCGTTGAGGGACTAGCGGGACCATACGAGCAGTACTTC. Translated: CSVEGLAGPYEQYF.

This clone was seen more than once but under ten times. This sequence joins TRBV11-2 and TRBJ1-1, with no clear D. V shed 1 base and J shed 3 bases, with 6 bases lying between them. Germline-derived CDR1 and CDR2 are SGHAT and FQNNGV. This CDR3 contains 13 residues. The CDR3 bases are TGTGCCAGCAGCTTAGCCCAGTACACTGAAGCTTTCTTT. Translation gives CASSLAQYTEAFF.

The chain recombines TRBV28 with TRBJ2-5, with unresolved D. The ends were cut back, 2 bases at V and 1 base at J, with 11 bases in the middle. The CDR3 runs to 15 residues. Germline assignment: CDR1 MDHEN and CDR2 SYDVKM. The CDR3 spells CASSLPAGAQETQYF. The CDR3 region has the DNA TGTGCCAGCAGTTTACCGGCAGGAGCCCAAGAGACCCAGTACTTC.